Listed below are T cell receptor beta chains from one sample, sequenced in a study of T cell changes during pregnancy in multiple sclerosis. Here immunoSEQ multiplex PCR was the method, and the copy in TCRdb shows in-frame clones only, minus some. The sample holds 70,000 to 100,000 clones, about 93% seen once. The source material was peripheral blood, sampled in the first trimester of pregnancy. Receptors were obtained from a female donor with multiple sclerosis, enrolled in a pregnancy study. The CDR3 runs from the conserved cysteine through the conserved F or W. D genes are given only for firm matches.

V gene,D gene,CDR3 protein
TRBV27,NA,CASRKSLRLENTEAFF
TRBV5-4,NA,CASSFIQERNEQFF
TRBV15,TRBD1,CATSDSGTELFAYEQYF
TRBV6-1,NA,CASTLIRGEAFF
TRBV5-5,TRBD1,CASSHPVAGTGGRYGYTF
TRBV5-1,TRBD1,CASSLRGTGLNEAFF
TRBV7-9,NA,CASKGVGNIQYF
TRBV5-1,TRBD2,CASSFGLAETQYF
TRBV14,TRBD2,CASSQRRSGRASDTQYF
TRBV6-5,NA,CASSSGAYEQYF
TRBV7-2,TRBD2,CASSLGASGGQETQYF
TRBV21-1,NA,CASSKYHPGTGTANTGELFF
TRBV7-9,NA,CASSSPLGESEQFF
TRBV2,TRBD1,CASGTVPGQPQHF
TRBV11-1,NA,CASSRIANRETQYF
TRBV5-4,NA,CASSDQADNSPLHF
TRBV19,NA,CASSFRQGLTNEKLFF
TRBV19,NA,CASNDPPGEIGTEAFF
TRBV18,NA,CASSPQTLMNTEAFF
TRBV7-2,TRBD2,CASSTRTSGGVSASYEQYF
TRBV5-4,NA,CASSLRGGAGEQYF
TRBV5-1,NA,CASSPRVPGMDEQFF
TRBV11-2,NA,CASSLVARGSDNSPLHF
TRBV7-3,TRBD2,CASSLMGLATDTQYF
TRBV7-8,TRBD1,CASSPWTGDKNTEAFF
TRBV7-9,NA,CASSLAPSVVPGELFF
TRBV7-3,TRBD1,CASSPWGTGGSTDTQYF
TRBV6-1,NA,CASSPPPRRNYEQYF
TRBV28,NA,CASSLNDKDFPLPTYNEQFF
TRBV28,TRBD1,CASSVRDRGPIGSQPQHF
TRBV7-2,TRBD1,CASSVDRVGAGANVLTF
TRBV5-1,NA,CASSNRGQETQYF
TRBV7-3,NA,CASSLSTEYEQYF
TRBV6-6,NA,CASSYVRSGEQYF
TRBV15,NA,CATSEPGSDTEAFF
TRBV7-9,NA,CASSLSVNQPQHF
TRBV7-8,TRBD2,CASSSPARTSGYEQYF
TRBV21-1,NA,CASGLQAGPYEQYF